This TCR beta chain derives from a study of post-analysis software for immune sequencing data. Background on the study: The patients showed relapsing-remitting, secondary progressive and progressive-relapsing multiple sclerosis courses. Study results and limitations: Samples sharing a preparation batch grouped tightly together when assessed by F measure. The normalized Chao1 diversity of multiple sclerosis patients was significantly lower than that of controls. Controls showed lower frequencies than patients for five TRBV segments, and TRBV5-6, TRBV5-1 and TRBV20-1 were among these.

This clonotype was seen a single time. What it binds is not known. There are 15 residues in the CDR3. CDR1 SQVTM and CDR2 ANQGSEA come from the germline V gene. V dropped 4 bases and J dropped 5 bases, with 19 bases sitting between them. TCR beta cDNA libraries included unique molecular identifiers. T cells numbering about 1 to 10 million gave rise to roughly 0.5 million cDNA molecules. Via MiXCR, TCRdb re-called the PCR reads, giving one row per CDR3 protein. The sample shows 650,000 to 850,000 distinct CDR3 sequences, just over 45% of them seen only once. This sequence was found in a girl between 10 and 17 years old with multiple sclerosis. The chain employs TRBV29-1 and TRBJ2-3; perhaps TRBD2 as D (5 bases). The sequencing sample was made of blood. CDR3 bases: TGCAGCGTTGCGCCCACAGCGGCGTTAAAAGATACGCAGTATTTT. Translated: CSVAPTAALKDTQYF.